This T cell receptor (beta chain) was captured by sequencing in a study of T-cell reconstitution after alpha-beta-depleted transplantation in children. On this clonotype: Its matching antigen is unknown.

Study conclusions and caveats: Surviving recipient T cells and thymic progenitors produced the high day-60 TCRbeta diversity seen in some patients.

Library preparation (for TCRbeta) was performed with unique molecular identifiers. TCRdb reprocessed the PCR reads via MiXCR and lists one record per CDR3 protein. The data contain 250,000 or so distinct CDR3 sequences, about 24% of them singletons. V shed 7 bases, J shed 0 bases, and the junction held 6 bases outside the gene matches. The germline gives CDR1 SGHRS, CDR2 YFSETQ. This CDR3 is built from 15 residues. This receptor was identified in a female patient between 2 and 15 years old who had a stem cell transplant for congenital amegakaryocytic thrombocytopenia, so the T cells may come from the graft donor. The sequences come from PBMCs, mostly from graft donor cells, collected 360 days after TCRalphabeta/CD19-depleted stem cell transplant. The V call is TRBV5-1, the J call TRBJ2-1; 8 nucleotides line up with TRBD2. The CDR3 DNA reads TGCGCCAGCCGGGCGGGAGGCCCCTCCTACAATGAGCAGTTCTTC. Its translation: CASRAGGPSYNEQFF.